The rows below give T cell receptor beta chains drawn from one sample of a study of identifying expanded T cells in peripheral blood. Sequenced by immunoSEQ multiplex PCR; TCRdb stores in-frame clones only, minus some. This sample has 60,000 to 65,000 clones, with approximately 80% found just once. The sample consisted of blood. These receptors originate from a person between 18 and 75 years old in good health. The CDR3 runs from the conserved cysteine through the conserved F or W. The order of the fields is D gene, clone size, V gene, J gene, CDR3 protein, CDR3 DNA. The D gene is left open where the match is weak. Where a row states a size, it is once, few, many or the class of an expanded clone; other rows omit it.

d_call: -; clone_size: -; v_call: TRBV14; j_call: TRBJ2-1; cdr3_aa: CASSQDGGIYNEQFF; cdr3_nt: TGTGCCAGCAGCCAAGACGGCGGAATTTACAATGAGCAGTTCTTC
d_call: -; clone_size: -; v_call: TRBV7-9; j_call: TRBJ2-7; cdr3_aa: CASSSIGVYEQYF; cdr3_nt: TGTGCCAGCAGTTCCATAGGGGTATATGAGCAGTACTTC
d_call: -; clone_size: -; v_call: TRBV27; j_call: TRBJ1-2; cdr3_aa: CASSLTGRTIYGYTF; cdr3_nt: TGTGCCAGCAGTTTAACGGGACGGACTATCTATGGCTACACCTTC
d_call: -; clone_size: -; v_call: TRBV6-4; j_call: TRBJ1-5; cdr3_aa: CANPARGQPQHF; cdr3_nt: TGTGCCAACCCAGCCAGGGGTCAGCCCCAGCATTTT
d_call: -; clone_size: -; v_call: TRBV12-5; j_call: TRBJ1-5; cdr3_aa: CASSPGRNQPQHF; cdr3_nt: TGTGCTAGTTCTCCGGGACGCAATCAGCCCCAGCATTTT
d_call: -; clone_size: -; v_call: TRBV11-2; j_call: TRBJ1-1; cdr3_aa: CASSLSVSPGDTEAFF; cdr3_nt: TGTGCCAGCAGCTTGTCTGTCTCGCCCGGGGACACTGAAGCTTTCTTT
d_call: -; clone_size: -; v_call: TRBV5-1; j_call: TRBJ2-2; cdr3_aa: CASSLGSGSHTGELFF; cdr3_nt: TGCGCCAGCAGCTTGGGGTCAGGGTCTCACACCGGGGAGCTGTTTTTT
d_call: -; clone_size: -; v_call: TRBV9; j_call: TRBJ2-1; cdr3_aa: CASSPSLAEQFF; cdr3_nt: TGTGCCAGCAGCCCGAGCTTAGCTGAGCAGTTCTTC
d_call: -; clone_size: once; v_call: TRBV10-2; j_call: TRBJ1-1; cdr3_aa: CASSDGGLPLNTEAFF; cdr3_nt: TGCGCCAGCAGTGATGGGGGGCTCCCTTTGAACACTGAAGCTTTCTTT
d_call: TRBD1; clone_size: -; v_call: TRBV7-9; j_call: TRBJ1-2; cdr3_aa: CASSTGQGRPGGYGYTF; cdr3_nt: TGTGCCAGCAGCACCGGACAGGGAAGGCCCGGGGGATATGGCTACACCTTC
d_call: -; clone_size: -; v_call: TRBV7-9; j_call: TRBJ2-3; cdr3_aa: CASSLGQYTDTQYF; cdr3_nt: TGTGCCAGCAGCTTAGGGCAGTACACAGATACGCAGTATTTT
d_call: TRBD1; clone_size: once; v_call: TRBV5-5; j_call: TRBJ1-1; cdr3_aa: CASSSRDRGGGTEAFF; cdr3_nt: TGTGCCAGCAGCTCCCGGGACAGGGGAGGGGGCACTGAAGCTTTCTTT
d_call: -; clone_size: -; v_call: TRBV5-1; j_call: TRBJ2-3; cdr3_aa: CASSSVSLETQYF; cdr3_nt: TGCGCCAGCAGCTCGGTCTCGCTGGAGACGCAGTATTTT
d_call: -; clone_size: -; v_call: TRBV7-2; j_call: TRBJ1-2; cdr3_aa: CASSPRDTLLYGYTF; cdr3_nt: TGTGCCAGCAGCCCCAGGGACACCTTACTCTATGGCTACACCTTC
d_call: -; clone_size: -; v_call: TRBV5-6; j_call: TRBJ2-1; cdr3_aa: CASSLDRNEQFF; cdr3_nt: TGTGCCAGCAGCTTAGACAGGAATGAGCAGTTCTTC
d_call: -; clone_size: -; v_call: TRBV2; j_call: TRBJ1-1; cdr3_aa: CASSKGQSEAFF; cdr3_nt: TGTGCCAGCAGTAAAGGACAGAGTGAAGCTTTCTTT
d_call: TRBD2; clone_size: -; v_call: TRBV7-2; j_call: TRBJ2-3; cdr3_aa: CASSGWGLAGGRGTDTQYF; cdr3_nt: TGTGCCAGCAGCGGCTGGGGACTAGCGGGAGGACGTGGCACAGATACGCAGTATTTT
d_call: TRBD1; clone_size: -; v_call: TRBV6-1; j_call: TRBJ2-2; cdr3_aa: CASVDRGRTGELFF; cdr3_nt: TGTGCCAGCGTCGACAGGGGGCGAACCGGGGAGCTGTTTTTT
d_call: TRBD2; clone_size: -; v_call: TRBV5-1; j_call: TRBJ2-5; cdr3_aa: CASSSGTSGAGSKTQYF; cdr3_nt: TGCGCCAGCAGCTCTGGGACTAGCGGGGCGGGTTCGAAGACCCAGTACTTC
d_call: -; clone_size: -; v_call: TRBV5-6; j_call: TRBJ1-5; cdr3_aa: CASSFRPPRGINQPQHF; cdr3_nt: TGTGCCAGCAGCTTCAGGCCCCCGCGGGGTATTAATCAGCCCCAGCATTTT